The sequence of this TCR beta chain was determined in a study of T cell changes during pregnancy in multiple sclerosis. Produced via immunoSEQ multiplex PCR; TCRdb's table is partial and in-frame only. The data show under 100,000 clones, approximately 94% seen once. Germline values: CDR1 SGHDT, CDR2 YYEEEE. The CDR3 covers 15 residues. Germline trimming cut 4 bases from V and 1 base from J; bases unmatched to any gene: 6. Material: peripheral blood, obtained in the third trimester of pregnancy. This sequence originates from a female donor with multiple sclerosis, enrolled in a pregnancy study. The chain employs TRBV5-6 and TRBJ2-3, with 7 bases lining up with TRBD1. The chain's CDR3 is CASSLRTGRTDTQYF. In DNA form, the CDR3 reads TGTGCCAGCAGCCTGAGGACAGGCCGCACAGATACGCAGTATTTT.